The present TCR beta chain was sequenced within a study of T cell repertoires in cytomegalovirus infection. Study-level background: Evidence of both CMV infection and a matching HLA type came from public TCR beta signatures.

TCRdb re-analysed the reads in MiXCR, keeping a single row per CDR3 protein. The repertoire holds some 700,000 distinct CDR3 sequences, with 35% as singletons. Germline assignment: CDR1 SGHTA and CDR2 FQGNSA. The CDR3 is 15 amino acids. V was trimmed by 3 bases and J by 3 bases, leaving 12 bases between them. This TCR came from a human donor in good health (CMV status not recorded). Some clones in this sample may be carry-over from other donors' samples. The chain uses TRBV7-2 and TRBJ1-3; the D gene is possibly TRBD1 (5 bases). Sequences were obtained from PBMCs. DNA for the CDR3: TGTGCCAGCAGCTTCTTTGGGACGGGTGGAAACACCATATATTTT. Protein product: CASSFFGTGGNTIYF.